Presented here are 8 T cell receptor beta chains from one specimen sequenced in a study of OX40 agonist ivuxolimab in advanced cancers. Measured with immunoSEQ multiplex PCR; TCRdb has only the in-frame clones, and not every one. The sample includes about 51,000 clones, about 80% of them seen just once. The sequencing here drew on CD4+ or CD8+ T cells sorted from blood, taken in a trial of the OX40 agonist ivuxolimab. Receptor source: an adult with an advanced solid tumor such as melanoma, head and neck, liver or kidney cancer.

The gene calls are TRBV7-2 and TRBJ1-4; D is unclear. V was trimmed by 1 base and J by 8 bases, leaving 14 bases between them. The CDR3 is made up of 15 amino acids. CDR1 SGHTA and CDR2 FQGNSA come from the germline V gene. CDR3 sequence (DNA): TGTGCCAGCAGCTTAGACGGCCGAGAAAACGAAAAACTGTTTTTT. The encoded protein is CASSLDGRENEKLFF.

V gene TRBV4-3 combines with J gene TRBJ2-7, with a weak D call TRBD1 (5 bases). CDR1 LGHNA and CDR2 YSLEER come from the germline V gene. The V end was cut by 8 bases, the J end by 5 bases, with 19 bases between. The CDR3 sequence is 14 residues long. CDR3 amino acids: CASPEPALGDEQYF. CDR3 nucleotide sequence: TGCGCCAGCCCAGAACCGGCCCTAGGGGACGAGCAGTACTTC.

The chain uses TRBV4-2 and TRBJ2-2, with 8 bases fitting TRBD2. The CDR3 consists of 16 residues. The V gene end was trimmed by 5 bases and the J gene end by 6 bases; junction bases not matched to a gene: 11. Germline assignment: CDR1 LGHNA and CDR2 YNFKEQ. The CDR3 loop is CASSTISGAFSGELFF. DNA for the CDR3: TGTGCCAGCAGCACGATTAGCGGGGCCTTCTCCGGGGAGCTGTTTTTT.

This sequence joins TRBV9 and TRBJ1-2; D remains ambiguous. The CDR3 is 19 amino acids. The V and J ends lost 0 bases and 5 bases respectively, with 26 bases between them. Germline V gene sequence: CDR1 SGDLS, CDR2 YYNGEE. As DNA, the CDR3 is TGTGCCAGCAGCGTAGGCGCAGGTGGAACCCTTCCTCTGTTGTATGGCTACACCTTC. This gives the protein CASSVGAGGTLPLLYGYTF.

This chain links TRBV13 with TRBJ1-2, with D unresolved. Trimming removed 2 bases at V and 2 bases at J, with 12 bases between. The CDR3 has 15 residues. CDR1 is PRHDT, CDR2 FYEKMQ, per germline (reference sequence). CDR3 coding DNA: TGTGCCAGCAGCTTAAAAACGACCGCAAACTATGGCTACACCTTC. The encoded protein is CASSLKTTANYGYTF. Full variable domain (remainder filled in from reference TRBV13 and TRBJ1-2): AAGVIQSPRHLIKEKRETATLKCYPIPRHDTVYWYQQGPGQDPQFLISFYEKMQSDKGSIPDRFSAQQFSDYHSELNMSSLELGDSALYFCASSLKTTANYGYTFGSGTRLTVV.

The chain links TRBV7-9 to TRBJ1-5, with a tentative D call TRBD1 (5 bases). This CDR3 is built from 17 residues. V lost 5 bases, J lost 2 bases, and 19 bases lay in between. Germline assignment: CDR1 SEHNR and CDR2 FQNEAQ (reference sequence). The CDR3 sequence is CASSLALTGGGNQPQHF. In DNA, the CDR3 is TGTGCCAGCAGCCTGGCCCTGACGGGGGGAGGCAATCAGCCCCAGCATTTT.

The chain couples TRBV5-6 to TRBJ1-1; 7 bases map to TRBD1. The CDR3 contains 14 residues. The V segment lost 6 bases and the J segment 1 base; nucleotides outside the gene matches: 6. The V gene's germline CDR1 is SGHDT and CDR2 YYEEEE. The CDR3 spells CASTGQGGNTEAFF. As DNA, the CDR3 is TGTGCCAGCACTGGCCAGGGGGGGAACACTGAAGCTTTCTTT. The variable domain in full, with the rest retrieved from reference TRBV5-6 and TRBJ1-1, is DAGVTQSPTHLIKTRGQQVTLRCSPKSGHDTVSWYQQALGQGPQFIFQYYEEEERQRGNFPDRFSGHQFPNYSSELNVNALLLGDSALYLCASTGQGGNTEAFFGQGTRLTVV.

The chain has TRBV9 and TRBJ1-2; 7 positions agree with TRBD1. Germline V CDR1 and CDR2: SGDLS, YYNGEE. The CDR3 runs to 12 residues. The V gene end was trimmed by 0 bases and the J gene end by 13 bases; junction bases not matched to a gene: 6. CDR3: CASSVAAGGITF. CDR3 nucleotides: TGTGCCAGCAGCGTAGCGGCAGGGGGTATCACCTTC.